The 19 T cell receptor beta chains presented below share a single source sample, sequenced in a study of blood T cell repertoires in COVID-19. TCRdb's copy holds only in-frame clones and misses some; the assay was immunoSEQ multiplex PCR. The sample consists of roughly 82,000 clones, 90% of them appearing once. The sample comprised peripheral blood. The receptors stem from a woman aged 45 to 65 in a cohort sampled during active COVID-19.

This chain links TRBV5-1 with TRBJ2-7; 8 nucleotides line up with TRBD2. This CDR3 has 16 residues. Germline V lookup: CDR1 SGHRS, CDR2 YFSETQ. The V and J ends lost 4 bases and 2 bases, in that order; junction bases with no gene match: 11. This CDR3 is CASSPQTSVSAYEQYF. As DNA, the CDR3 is TGCGCCAGCAGCCCGCAGACTAGCGTGAGTGCCTACGAGCAGTACTTC.

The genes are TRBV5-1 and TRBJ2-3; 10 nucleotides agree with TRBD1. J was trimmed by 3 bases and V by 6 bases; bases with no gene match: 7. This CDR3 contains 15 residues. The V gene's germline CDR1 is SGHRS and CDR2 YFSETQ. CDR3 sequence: CASTRTGGGTDTQYF. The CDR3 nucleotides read TGCGCCAGCACCCGGACAGGGGGTGGAACAGATACGCAGTATTTT.

CDR3 residues: CASSALGLAGSNEQYF. DNA of the CDR3: TGTGCCAGCAGTGCCTTAGGACTAGCGGGAAGCAACGAGCAGTACTTC. The V and J genes are TRBV25-1 and TRBJ2-7; 12 bases align to TRBD2. CDR3 size: 16 residues. After removal of 4 bases from V and 5 bases from J, the junction contained 9 bases not matched to a gene. Germline lookup yields CDR1 MGHDK and CDR2 SYGVNS.

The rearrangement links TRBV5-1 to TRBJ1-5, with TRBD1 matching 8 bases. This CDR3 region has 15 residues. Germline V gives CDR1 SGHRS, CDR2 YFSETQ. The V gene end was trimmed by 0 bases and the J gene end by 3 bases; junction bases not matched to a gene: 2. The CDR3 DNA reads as TGCGCCAGCAGCTTGGGGGGACAGGACAATCAGCCCCAGCATTTT. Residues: CASSLGGQDNQPQHF.

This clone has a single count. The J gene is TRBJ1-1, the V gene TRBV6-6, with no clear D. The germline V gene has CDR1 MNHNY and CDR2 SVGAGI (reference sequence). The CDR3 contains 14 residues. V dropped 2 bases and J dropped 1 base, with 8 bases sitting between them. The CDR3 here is CASSYKQPNTEAFF. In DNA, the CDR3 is TGTGCCAGCAGTTACAAACAGCCGAACACTGAAGCTTTCTTT.

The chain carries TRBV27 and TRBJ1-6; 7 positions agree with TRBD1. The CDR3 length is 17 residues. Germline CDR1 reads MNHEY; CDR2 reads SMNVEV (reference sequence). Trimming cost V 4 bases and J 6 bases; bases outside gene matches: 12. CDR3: CASSWGAGGTANSPLHF. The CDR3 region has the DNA TGTGCCAGCAGTTGGGGGGCCGGTGGGACAGCTAATTCACCCCTCCACTTT.

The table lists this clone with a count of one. The CDR3: CASSDTGGRQPQHF. The CDR3 DNA is TGTGCCAGTAGTGACACAGGGGGCCGACAGCCCCAGCATTTT. The V and J genes are TRBV19 and TRBJ1-5, with 9 bases aligning to TRBD1. The CDR3 is 14 amino acids. CDR1 is LNHDA and CDR2 is SQIVND in the germline V gene (reference sequence). The ends lost 5 bases at V and 7 bases at J; junction bases unmatched: 6.

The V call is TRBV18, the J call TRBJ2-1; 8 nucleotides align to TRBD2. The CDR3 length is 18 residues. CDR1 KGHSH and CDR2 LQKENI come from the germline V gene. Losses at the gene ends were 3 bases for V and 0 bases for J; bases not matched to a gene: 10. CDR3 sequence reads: CASSPNPSGPSSYNEQFF. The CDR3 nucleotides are TGTGCCAGCTCACCTAATCCTAGCGGGCCCAGCTCCTACAATGAGCAGTTCTTC.

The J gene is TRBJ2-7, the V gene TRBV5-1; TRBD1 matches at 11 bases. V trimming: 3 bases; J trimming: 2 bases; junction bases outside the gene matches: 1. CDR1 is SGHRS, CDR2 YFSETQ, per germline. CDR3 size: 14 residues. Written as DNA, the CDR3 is TGCGCCAGCAGCTCGGACAGGGGGCCCTACGAGCAGTACTTC. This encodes CASSSDRGPYEQYF.

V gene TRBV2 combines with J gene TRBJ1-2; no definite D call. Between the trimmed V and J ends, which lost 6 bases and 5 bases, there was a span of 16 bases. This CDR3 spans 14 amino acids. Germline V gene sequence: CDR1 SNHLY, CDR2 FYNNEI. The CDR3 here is CASSPRTDLYGYTF. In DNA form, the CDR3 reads TGTGCCAGCAGCCCCCGGACGGACTTGTATGGCTACACCTTC. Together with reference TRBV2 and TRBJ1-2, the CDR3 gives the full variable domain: EPEVTQTPSHQVTQMGQEVILRCVPISNHLYFYWYRQILGQKVEFLVSFYNNEISEKSEIFDDQFSVERPDGSNFTLKIRSTKLEDSAMYFCASSPRTDLYGYTFGSGTRLTVV.

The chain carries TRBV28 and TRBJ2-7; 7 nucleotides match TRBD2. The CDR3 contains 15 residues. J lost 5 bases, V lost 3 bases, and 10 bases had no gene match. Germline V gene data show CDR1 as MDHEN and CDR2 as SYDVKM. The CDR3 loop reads CASSLSLGGGNEQYF. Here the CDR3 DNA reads TGTGCCAGCAGTTTGTCCCTTGGGGGAGGGAACGAGCAGTACTTC.

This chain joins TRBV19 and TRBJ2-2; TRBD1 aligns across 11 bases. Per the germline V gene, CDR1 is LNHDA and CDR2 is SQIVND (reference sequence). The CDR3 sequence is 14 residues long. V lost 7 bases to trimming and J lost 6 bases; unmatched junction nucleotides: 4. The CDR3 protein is CASKPGQGAGELFF. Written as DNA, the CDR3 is TGTGCCAGTAAACCGGGACAGGGGGCCGGGGAGCTGTTTTTT.

CDR3 sequence: CASRQFVYNEQFF. CDR3 nucleotides: TGTGCCTCAAGACAGTTTGTATACAATGAGCAGTTCTTC. The rearrangement joins TRBV19 to TRBJ2-1; TRBD1 might be the D (5 bases). V lost 11 bases and J lost 4, with 15 bases in between. Germline CDR1 is LNHDA and CDR2 is SQIVND (reference sequence). The CDR3 length is 13 residues.

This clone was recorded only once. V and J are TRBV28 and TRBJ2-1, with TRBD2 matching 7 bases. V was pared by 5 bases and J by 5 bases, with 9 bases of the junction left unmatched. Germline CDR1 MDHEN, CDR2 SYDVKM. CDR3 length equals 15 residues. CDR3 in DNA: TGTGCCAGCAGTCCTGGGGGGGTTAGGGACAATGAGCAGTTCTTC. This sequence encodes CASSPGGVRDNEQFF.

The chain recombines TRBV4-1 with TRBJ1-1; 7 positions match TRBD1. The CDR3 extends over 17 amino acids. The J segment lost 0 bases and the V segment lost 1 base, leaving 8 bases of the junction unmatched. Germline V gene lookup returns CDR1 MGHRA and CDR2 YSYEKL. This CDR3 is CASSQGGDSLLNTEAFF. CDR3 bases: TGCGCCAGCAGCCAAGGAGGGGACAGCTTATTGAACACTGAAGCTTTCTTT.

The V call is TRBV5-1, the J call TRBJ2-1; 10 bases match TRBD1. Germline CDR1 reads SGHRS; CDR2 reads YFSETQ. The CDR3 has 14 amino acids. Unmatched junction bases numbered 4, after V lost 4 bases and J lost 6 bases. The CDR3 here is CASSPGTGVNEQFF. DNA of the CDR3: TGCGCCAGCAGCCCCGGGACAGGGGTCAATGAGCAGTTCTTC.

In nucleotides, the CDR3 is TGTGCCAGCAGCTTCTGGACAGATAATTCACCCCTCCACTTT. It yields the protein CASSFWTDNSPLHF. The chain joins TRBV7-8 to TRBJ1-6; tentatively, D is TRBD1 (6 bases). V was shortened by 3 bases and J by 5 bases, with 8 bases between the two germline ends. Per germline, CDR1 SGHVS and CDR2 FQNEAQ. The CDR3 totals 14 residues.

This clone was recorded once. CDR3 sequence: CASSQDTFSYEQYF. The DNA of the CDR3 is TGTGCCAGCAGCCAGGACACCTTCTCCTACGAGCAGTACTTC. The rearrangement uses TRBV3-1 (or the pseudogene TRBV3-2) and TRBJ2-7; D might be TRBD1 (5 bases). The CDR3 sequence is 14 residues long. Germline lookup yields CDR1 LGHDT and CDR2 YNNKEL (reference sequence). V lost 3 bases and J 0 bases, leaving 9 bases between the germline ends.

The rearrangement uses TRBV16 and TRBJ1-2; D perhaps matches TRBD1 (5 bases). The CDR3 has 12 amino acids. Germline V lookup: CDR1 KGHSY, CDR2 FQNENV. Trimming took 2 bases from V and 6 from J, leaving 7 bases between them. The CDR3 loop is CASSQGGNGYTF. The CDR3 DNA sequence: TGTGCCAGCAGCCAAGGGGGGAATGGCTACACCTTC. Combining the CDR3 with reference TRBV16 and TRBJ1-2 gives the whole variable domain GEEVAQTPKHLVRGEGQKAKLYCAPIKGHSYVFWYQQVLKNEFKFLISFQNENVFDETGMPKERFSAKCLPNSPCSLEIQATKLEDSAVYFCASSQGGNGYTFGSGTRLTVV.